Below are 29 T cell receptor beta chains sequenced from a single sample in a study of early T cells in non-severe SARS-CoV-2 infection (dated by TCRdb to the early 2020s). The method behind the library was 5' RACE. The run used a NextSeq 500. TCRdb reanalyzed the raw reads on its own, using fastp at Q25 for trimming and MiXCR for clone calling, and kept in-frame beta chains. Each CDR3 protein gets just one entry, which takes the most common genes and DNA from the rows behind it. The sample table shows 49,000 or so distinct CDR3 sequences, and 5.5% to 8% are seen once. The top ten constitute approximately 2.8% of the sample. Material: whole blood, obtained at baseline. These receptors all stem from an adult who was a healthcare worker with PCR-confirmed SARS-CoV-2 infection or an uninfected control (not recorded which).

Many counts were recorded for this clonotype. This chain uses TRBV12-3 or TRBV12-4 with TRBJ2-1; 14 bases are shared with TRBD2. The CDR3 has 20 amino acids. V dropped 5 bases and J dropped 5; count of bases not matched to a gene: 17. The chain's CDR3 is CASSPSGLAGDHTTHNEQFF. The CDR3 DNA follows: TGTGCCAGCAGTCCCTCGGGACTAGCGGGGGACCACACTACTCACAATGAGCAGTTCTTC.

This clonotype was seen at least ten times. J is TRBJ1-4 and V is TRBV11-2; D not certain. This CDR3 contains 14 residues. V was pared by 2 bases and J by 6 bases, with 10 bases between. Germline assignment: CDR1 SGHAT and CDR2 FQNNGV. CDR3 sequence: CASSLSTFYEKLFF. CDR3 nucleotides: TGTGCCAGCAGCTTAAGCACCTTCTATGAAAAACTGTTTTTT.

The chain joins TRBV5-4 to TRBJ2-7; maybe TRBD1 (7 bases). This CDR3 is 14 amino acids long. V lost 4 bases and J lost 5, with 16 bases in between. Germline loops: CDR1 SGHNT, CDR2 YYREEE (reference sequence). In nucleotides, the CDR3 is TGTGCCAGCAGCCGACAGGGACTCCTCCACGAGCAGTACTTC. Protein sequence: CASSRQGLLHEQYF.

At least ten counts were recorded for this clonotype. The V gene is TRBV28, the J gene TRBJ2-7; TRBD1 matches 7 bases. J lost 3 bases, V lost 6 bases, and 8 bases had no gene match. The CDR3 totals 14 residues. Germline V gene lookup returns CDR1 MDHEN and CDR2 SYDVKM. The CDR3 DNA is TGTGCCAGCAGCCACCGGGACAGACACTACGAGCAGTACTTC. It is translated as CASSHRDRHYEQYF.

This clonotype was observed a few times. The chain recombines TRBV30 with TRBJ1-3; 9 positions match TRBD1. The junction had 5 bases not matched to a gene; V was cut back by 5 bases and J by 3 bases. The CDR3 is 14 residues long. Germline loops: CDR1 GTSNPN, CDR2 SVGIG (reference sequence). The chain's CDR3 is CAWGTGSFGNTIYF. CDR3 nucleotides: TGTGCCTGGGGGACAGGGTCTTTTGGAAACACCATATATTTT.

Concerning this clonotype itself: A much larger clone is a single base away; this may be a read error. This sequence joins TRBV20-1 and TRBJ1-6; weak D call: TRBD1 (6 bases). This CDR3 region has 11 residues. CDR1 and CDR2 from the germline V gene are DFQATT and SNEGSKA (reference sequence). V lost 7 bases, J lost 17 bases, and 18 bases lay in between. The CDR3 DNA reads as TGCAGTGTAGGTTCGACAGGCCCGATCCACTTT. Translation gives CSVGSTGPIHF.

There are many counts of this clonotype. The chain combines TRBV27 with TRBJ2-1, with 7 bases identical to TRBD2. After removal of 4 bases from V and 0 bases from J, the junction contained 3 bases not matched to a gene. Germline CDR1 MNHEY, CDR2 SMNVEV (reference sequence). The CDR3 contains 15 residues. As DNA, the CDR3 is TGTGCCAGCAGTTGGGGGGGTGGCTCCTACAATGAGCAGTTCTTC. Translation gives CASSWGGGSYNEQFF.

This clonotype was counted many times. V gene TRBV7-2 combines with J gene TRBJ1-2, with no clear D. The CDR3 covers 12 residues. The V end was cut by 0 bases, the J end by 10 bases, with 9 bases between. Germline V gene sequence: CDR1 SGHTA, CDR2 FQGNSA. CDR3 bases: TGTGCCAGCAGCTTAGCTACCCGGGACTACACCTTC. Its protein is CASSLATRDYTF. Looking up the rest from reference TRBV7-2 and TRBJ1-2 gives the full variable domain: GAGVSQSPSNKVTEKGKDVELRCDPISGHTALYWYRQSLGQGLEFLIYFQGNSAPDKSGLPSDRFSAERTGGSVSTLTIQRTQQEDSAVYLCASSLATRDYTFGSGTRLTVV.

There are a few counts of this clonotype. J is TRBJ2-7 and V is TRBV3-1; a possible D gene is TRBD1 (6 bases). The CDR3 is 15 amino acids. V dropped 2 bases and J dropped 0 bases, with 11 bases sitting between them. The germline V gene encodes CDR1 LGHDT and CDR2 YNNKEL (reference sequence). CDR3 sequence: CASSQIPDSSYEQYF. CDR3 in DNA: TGTGCCAGCAGCCAAATTCCGGACAGCTCCTACGAGCAGTACTTC.

The chain is built from TRBV29-1 and TRBJ2-7; D is uncertain. V was shortened by 6 bases and J by 7 bases, with 22 bases between the two germline ends. CDR3 length equals 14 residues. Germline values: CDR1 SQVTM, CDR2 ANQGSEA. The CDR3 region is CSVFSDSLLREQYF. The CDR3 DNA is TGCAGCGTGTTTTCTGACTCCCTCCTACGGGAGCAGTACTTC.

In its sample, this clonotype was seen many times. V usage is TRBV20-1 and J usage is TRBJ1-1; D is unresolved. V gave up 1 base and J gave up 4 bases, with 16 bases separating them. This CDR3 has 15 amino acids. The V gene's germline CDR1 is DFQATT and CDR2 SNEGSKA (reference sequence). The CDR3 region is CSARAPGGLTTEAFF. CDR3 coding DNA: TGCAGTGCTAGAGCGCCAGGTGGACTTACCACTGAAGCTTTCTTT.

The chain combines TRBV11-3 with TRBJ2-1; 9 bases fit TRBD1. V was clipped by 3 bases and J by 3 bases; unmatched bases: 6. The CDR3 runs 16 residues. Germline assignment: CDR1 SGHNT and CDR2 YENEEA. The CDR3 loop is CASSLGTGIIYNEQFF. The DNA of the CDR3 is TGTGCCAGCAGCTTGGGGACAGGGATAATCTACAATGAGCAGTTCTTC.

This clonotype appeared a few times. The rearrangement uses TRBV20-1 and TRBJ2-1, with 12 positions matching TRBD2. The germline V gene has CDR1 DFQATT and CDR2 SNEGSKA (reference sequence). The CDR3 sequence is 16 residues long. With 3 bases clipped from V and 4 bases from J, the junction kept 7 bases outside the gene matches. CDR3: CSASLTSGGFYNEQFF. CDR3 DNA sequence: TGCAGTGCTAGCCTCACTAGCGGGGGGTTTTACAATGAGCAGTTCTTC.

The rearrangement joins TRBV5-1 to TRBJ2-7; D is undetermined. The CDR3 loop spans 13 amino acids. Trimming removed 0 bases at V and 3 bases at J, with 7 bases between. From germline, CDR1 is SGHRS and CDR2 YFSETQ. CDR3 in DNA: TGCGCCAGCAGCTTGGGGGATCTCTACGAGCAGTACTTC. Its protein is CASSLGDLYEQYF.

This clonotype was seen more than once but under ten times. The rearrangement links TRBV24-1 to TRBJ2-7, with D hard to call. V dropped 4 bases and J dropped 0 bases, with 6 bases sitting between them. CDR3 size: 13 residues. Germline V gene sequence: CDR1 KGHDR, CDR2 SFDVKD. CDR3 coding DNA: TGTGCCACCAGTGACATCCTCTCCTACGAGCAGTACTTC. As protein: CATSDILSYEQYF.

This clonotype has more than one count but fewer than ten. The chain links TRBV7-6 to TRBJ2-1; possible D gene TRBD1, 5 bases. The CDR3 is 14 amino acids. Trimming stripped 5 bases from V and 9 bases from J, with 17 bases between. The V gene's germline CDR1 is SGHVS and CDR2 FNYEAQ. DNA for the CDR3: TGTGCCAGCAGCCCATTCCCCAGGGAAGGTGAGCAGTTCTTC. The encoded protein is CASSPFPREGEQFF.

This clonotype was observed many times. The rearrangement joins TRBV3-1 to TRBJ1-2; D remains unclear. Trimming stripped 2 bases from V and 4 bases from J, with 8 bases between. In germline, CDR1 is LGHDT, CDR2 YNNKEL (reference sequence). This CDR3 comprises 13 residues. CDR3 bases: TGTGCCAGCAGCCAAAGGAACAGCTATGGCTACACCTTC. This codes for CASSQRNSYGYTF.

This clonotype was observed a few times. This chain connects TRBV29-1 to TRBJ2-3; TRBD1 or TRBD2 may be the D gene (5 bases each). Germline V gene sequence: CDR1 SQVTM, CDR2 ANQGSEA. V lost 3 bases and J lost 0, with 13 bases in between. The CDR3 loop spans 15 amino acids. The CDR3 region has the DNA TGCAGCGTTGACGGGGACCGGATAAGCACAGATACGCAGTATTTT. Amino acids: CSVDGDRISTDTQYF.

In this sample, this clonotype is medium-sized. This chain connects TRBV4-1 to TRBJ2-3; perhaps TRBD1 as D (6 bases). Germline CDR1 is MGHRA and CDR2 is YSYEKL. CDR3 length equals 17 residues. The germline V and J ends were trimmed by 2 bases and 2 bases, with 17 bases remaining between them. The CDR3 spells CASSQPPSTGVTDTQYF. Written as DNA, the CDR3 is TGCGCCAGCAGCCAACCGCCCTCGACAGGAGTCACAGATACGCAGTATTTT.

The sample holds a few counts of this clonotype. J is TRBJ1-4 and V is TRBV12-3 or TRBV12-4; no definite D call. V was cut by 5 bases and J by 8 bases, with 12 bases left in between. This CDR3 has 13 residues. CDR3 residues: CASSIQTQEKLFF. CDR3 nucleotide sequence: TGTGCCAGCAGTATTCAGACCCAGGAAAAACTGTTTTTT.

This clonotype was detected ten times or more. This chain links TRBV7-2 with TRBJ2-7, with 10 bases identical to TRBD1. The CDR3 contains 13 residues. The V and J ends lost 9 bases and 3 bases, in that order; junction bases with no gene match: 5. The germline V gene encodes CDR1 SGHTA and CDR2 FQGNSA. CDR3 DNA sequence: TGTGCCAGTCAGTGGGACAGGGGCTACGAGCAGTACTTC. Its protein is CASQWDRGYEQYF.

Ten or more counts support this clonotype. This rearrangement joins TRBV6-2 or TRBV6-3 to TRBJ2-2, with D perhaps matching TRBD2 (5 bases). V was cut by 5 bases and J by 4 bases, with 14 bases left in between. The CDR3 spans 15 residues. Germline assignment: CDR1 MNHEY and CDR2 SVGEGT. DNA of the CDR3: TGTGCCAGCAGTCCTAGGACTCTGACCACCGGGGAGCTGTTTTTT. This encodes CASSPRTLTTGELFF.

This clonotype was recorded at least ten times. V gene TRBV4-3 combines with J gene TRBJ1-5; possibly TRBD1 for D (6 bases). V dropped 0 bases and J dropped 1 base, with 19 bases sitting between them. CDR3 length: 19 residues. Per the germline V gene, CDR1 is LGHNA and CDR2 is YSLEER. The CDR3 here is CASSQDSLTGPFSNQPQHF. CDR3 sequence (DNA): TGCGCCAGCAGCCAAGATTCCCTAACAGGGCCCTTCAGCAATCAGCCCCAGCATTTT.

The chain recombines TRBV4-3 with TRBJ2-1; TRBD2 agrees at 9 bases. CDR3 length equals 16 residues. V lost 2 bases, J lost 1 base, and 3 bases stayed unmatched. Germline V gene sequence: CDR1 LGHNA, CDR2 YSLEER. The CDR3 sequence is CASSQLTSGSYNEQFF. The DNA of the CDR3 is TGCGCCAGCAGCCAACTGACTAGCGGTTCCTACAATGAGCAGTTCTTC.

This clonotype has at least ten counts. This chain links TRBV7-2 with TRBJ1-5; D is ambiguous. V lost 5 bases and J lost 1, with 18 bases in between. CDR3 length: 17 residues. Germline-derived CDR1 and CDR2 are SGHTA and FQGNSA. The CDR3 loop reads CASSPRHLGRSNQPQHF. As DNA, the CDR3 is TGTGCCAGCAGCCCCCGACATCTGGGGAGGAGCAATCAGCCCCAGCATTTT. Based on the CDR3 plus reference TRBV7-2 and TRBJ1-5, the full variable domain is GAGVSQSPSNKVTEKGKDVELRCDPISGHTALYWYRQSLGQGLEFLIYFQGNSAPDKSGLPSDRFSAERTGGSVSTLTIQRTQQEDSAVYLCASSPRHLGRSNQPQHFGDGTRLSIL.

There are a few counts of this clonotype. This chain uses TRBV3-1 with TRBJ2-3, with D maybe TRBD1 (5 bases). This CDR3 has 14 residues. Germline CDR1 reads LGHDT; CDR2 reads YNNKEL (reference sequence). V shed 1 base and J shed 6 bases, with 11 bases lying between them. CDR3 in DNA: TGTGCCAGCAGCCAAGGCCCAGGGCTTGATACGCAGTATTTT. Translating it yields CASSQGPGLDTQYF.

This clonotype occurred a few times. This chain joins TRBV9 and TRBJ1-5; D might be TRBD1 (5 bases). This CDR3 region has 15 residues. Germline V gene sequence: CDR1 SGDLS, CDR2 YYNGEE. The V end was cut by 4 bases, the J end by 8 bases, with 19 bases between. This chain's CDR3 is CASSLTGDGVEPQHF. The CDR3 DNA sequence: TGTGCCAGCAGCCTCACCGGGGACGGGGTGGAGCCCCAGCATTTT.

There are many counts of this clonotype. The J gene is TRBJ1-2, the V gene TRBV6-1, with 8 bases lining up with TRBD1. Germline CDR1 MNHNS, CDR2 SASEGT. V was clipped by 3 bases and J by 9 bases; unmatched bases: 6. The CDR3 extends over 13 amino acids. In DNA form, the CDR3 reads TGTGCCAGCAGTGAGAACGACAGGGGCTGCTACACCTTC. Protein sequence: CASSENDRGCYTF.

Many counts were recorded for this clonotype. The chain has TRBV19 and TRBJ2-5; the match to TRBD2 covers 13 bases. Germline V gene sequence: CDR1 LNHDA, CDR2 SQIVND (reference sequence). The CDR3 sequence is 16 residues long. The junction had 6 bases not matched to a gene; V was cut back by 4 bases and J by 4 bases. The CDR3 is CASSTTSGGAGETQYF. CDR3 nucleotides: TGTGCCAGTAGTACCACTAGCGGGGGGGCCGGAGAGACCCAGTACTTC. Full variable domain (remainder filled in from reference TRBV19 and TRBJ2-5): DGGITQSPKYLFRKEGQNVTLSCEQNLNHDAMYWYRQDPGQGLRLIYYSQIVNDFQKGDIAEGYSVSREKKESFPLTVTSAQKNPTAFYLCASSTTSGGAGETQYFGPGTRLLVL.